This TCR beta chain was sequenced for a study of CD8 T cell repertoires and HIV-1 epitope variants. In regard to this clone: Its cognate antigen is unknown.

This table comes from immunoSEQ multiplex PCR, and its TCRdb copy is limited to in-frame clones, with some not included. This table has 7,000 to 7,500 clones, about 70% appearing once. The germline V and J ends were trimmed by 5 bases and 0 bases, with 18 bases remaining between them. Germline V CDR1 and CDR2: MDHEN, SYDVKM. The CDR3 length is 17 residues. The chain joins TRBV28 to TRBJ2-3, with a weak D call TRBD2 (5 bases). The sequence was collected from a male donor with HIV. The sequenced sample consisted of cultured CD8+ T cells derived from PBMCs. The CDR3 DNA reads TGTGCCAGCAGTCTATTAGAAGCGGTTGCGAGCACAGATACGCAGTATTTT. It specifies CASSLLEAVASTDTQYF. The variable domain in full, completed from reference TRBV28 and TRBJ2-3, reads DVKVTQSSRYLVKRTGEKVFLECVQDMDHENMFWYRQDPGLGLRLIYFSYDVKMKEKGDIPEGYSVSREKKERFSLILESASTNQTSMYLCASSLLEAVASTDTQYFGPGTRLTVL.